This T cell receptor beta chain was sequenced in a study of molecular identifiers for immune sequencing clone quantification. Worth noting for this clonotype: This may come from a read error, since a much larger clone is one base off.

The CDR3 covers 11 residues. Trimming removed 5 bases from V and 10 bases from J, with 10 bases in between. TCRdb re-called the PCR reads with MiXCR, one entry per CDR3 protein. The sample has a few hundred thousand distinct CDR3 sequences; roughly 24% are singletons. Input material: naive CD8+ T cells from blood, with Jurkat cell RNA spiked in. The subset was: FACS-sorted CD8+CD4-CCR7+CD45RA+ naive T cells. The clonotype comes from a human donor in good health. Some libraries in this study had Jurkat cell RNA spiked in. The J gene is TRBJ2-3, the V gene TRBV12-3 or TRBV12-4; no firm D call. CDR3: CASSLVNAQYF. DNA for the CDR3: TGTGCCAGCAGTCTAGTCAATGCGCAGTATTTT.